The clone carrying this T cell receptor beta chain was seen just once. The antigen is unknown. An end of the junction differs from the germline gene, which may be a read error. This sample was included in a study of shared clonotypes between healthy human individuals. Findings and caveats of the study: Sorted-subset samples were not fully sequenced, rarefaction indicated. Only blood underwent sampling, and tissue repertoires likely differ. Naive subsets usually exceeded memory subsets in estimated richness. Generation probabilities of non-shared clonotypes were lower (relative to those shared by all four donors).

The CDR3 length is 11 residues. From germline, CDR1 is SGHVS and CDR2 FQNEAQ. CD8 cells classed as naive were CD45RO-negative and positively selected for CCR7, excluding terminally differentiated effector memory CD45RA+ cells. TCRdb keeps only in-frame clones here, not all; method: immunoSEQ multiplex PCR. The data contain around 1,900,000 clones, just over 90% of them singletons. The receptor's source is a man younger than 35 in good health. Some clones in this sample may be carry-over from other donors' samples. The specimen was naive CD8+ T cells from PBMCs. The chain carries TRBV7-8 and TRBJ2-3; D tentatively reads TRBD1 or TRBD2 (6 bases each). CDR3 amino acids: CALGGPGPADF. In DNA, the CDR3 is TGTGCCCTGGGGGGCCCGGGACCGGCCGATTTT.